One sample yielded the 20 T cell receptor beta chains listed below, sequenced in a study of blood T cells in healthy people across ages. For the second PCR, which ran for roughly 6 to 12 cycles, a sample-barcoded 5' primer and a J-beta primer mix were used. TCRdb passed the 5' RACE reads through MiXCR, listing each CDR3 protein once. The sample carries about 1,000,000 distinct CDR3 sequences, less than 50% recorded once. Material: blood. The receptors were sampled from a woman aged 60-75 years in good health.

The sample holds a few counts of this clonotype. V gene TRBV9 combines with J gene TRBJ2-7, with a possible D match to TRBD2 (5 bases). The V end lost 6 bases, the J end lost 2 bases, and 18 bases lay between the germline ends. Germline loops: CDR1 SGDLS, CDR2 YYNGEE. CDR3 size: 15 residues. The CDR3 DNA sequence: TGTGCCAGCACCCCAATAGGACTCCCCCCCTACGAGCAGTACTTC. Translated, it gives CASTPIGLPPYEQYF. The whole variable domain, filled in from reference TRBV9 and TRBJ2-7, reads DSGVTQTPKHLITATGQRVTLRCSPRSGDLSVYWYQQSLDQGLQFLIQYYNGEERAKGNILERFSAQQFPDLHSELNLSSLELGDSALYFCASTPIGLPPYEQYFGPGTRLTVT.

Points on this clonotype: This sequence may be a read error, since a much larger clone differs from it by one base. The V gene is TRBV9, the J gene TRBJ2-7; the D gene is possibly TRBD2 (5 bases). Germline lookup yields CDR1 SGDLS and CDR2 YYNGEE. The CDR3 has 14 residues. Trimming removed 2 bases from V and 7 bases from J, with 16 bases in between. The CDR3 region has the DNA TGTGCCAGCAGCGTGAGTGGGAGCTACAATGAGCAGTACTTC. This sequence encodes CASSVSGSYNEQYF.

This clonotype was seen only a few times. J is TRBJ2-4 and V is TRBV28; D gene unclear. The last part of the DNA fits TRBJ2-7 better; the J call may be wrong. Germline V gene lookup returns CDR1 MDHEN and CDR2 SYDVKM. This CDR3 region has 10 residues. Here the CDR3 reads CASGRNEQYF. The CDR3 DNA reads TGTGCCAGCGGACGGAACGAGCAGTACTTC.

This clonotype has a handful of counts. V usage is TRBV27 and J usage is TRBJ1-5; D remains ambiguous. In germline, CDR1 is MNHEY, CDR2 SMNVEV (reference sequence). The CDR3 contains 14 residues. Trimming removed 2 bases from V and 0 bases from J, with 5 bases in between. CDR3 in amino acids: CASSLDRSNQPQHF. CDR3 sequence (DNA): TGTGCCAGCAGTTTAGACCGTAGCAATCAGCCCCAGCATTTT.

As regards this clonotype: A much larger clone lies a single base off, so this may be a read error. The CDR3 coding sequence is TGCGCCAGCAGCCCGACTAGCAATCGTGAGCAGTTCTTC. The encoded protein is CASSPTSNREQFF. This chain uses TRBV5-1 with TRBJ2-1, with TRBD2 matching 7 bases. With 4 bases clipped from V and 9 bases from J, the junction kept 7 bases outside the gene matches. Germline CDR1 is SGHRS and CDR2 is YFSETQ. CDR3 length: 13 residues.

CDR3 DNA: TGTGCCAGCAGCTGGCCGAGGGAGACCCAGTACTTC. This codes for CASSWPRETQYF. This sequence joins TRBV7-9 and TRBJ2-4; D unclear. The J call may be mistaken, given a closer DNA end match to TRBJ2-5. The CDR3 length is 12 residues. The germline V gene encodes CDR1 SEHNR and CDR2 FQNEAQ (reference sequence).

The chain carries TRBV9 and TRBJ2-5; the match to TRBD2 covers 13 bases. The CDR3 is 15 amino acids. V was pared by 7 bases and J by 11 bases, with 14 bases of the junction left unmatched. Looked up from germline, CDR1 is SGDLS and CDR2 is YYNGEE. CDR3 DNA: TGTGCCAGCGGCGGGACTAGCGGGACCCTGAGGGAGCAGTACTTC. It yields the protein CASGGTSGTLREQYF.

This clonotype was seen many times. CDR3 residues: CSADRSLPSGETQYF. DNA for the CDR3: TGCAGTGCGGATAGGAGCCTACCTAGCGGGGAGACCCAGTACTTC. This chain uses TRBV20-1 with TRBJ2-5; 8 bases are a match to TRBD2. This CDR3 has 15 amino acids. Per the germline V gene, CDR1 is DFQATT and CDR2 is SNEGSKA (reference sequence). V lost 6 bases and J lost 5; bases outside the gene matches: 14.

The chain recombines TRBV27 with TRBJ2-1; TRBD1 matches 8 bases. Germline V gene data show CDR1 as MNHEY and CDR2 as SMNVEV (reference sequence). Trimming at V came to 3 bases and at J to 4 bases, leaving 8 bases not matched to a gene. This CDR3 has 16 residues. This CDR3 is CASSFIQGARYNEQFF. CDR3 in DNA: TGTGCCAGCAGTTTCATTCAGGGGGCTAGATACAATGAGCAGTTCTTC.

This clonotype was counted a few times. J is TRBJ1-6 and V is TRBV13, with 9 positions matching TRBD1. V shed 3 bases and J 7 bases; nucleotides not matched to a gene: 7. This CDR3 contains 16 residues. Germline loops: CDR1 PRHDT, CDR2 FYEKMQ (reference sequence). For the CDR3, the DNA is TGTGCCAGCAGCTTCGGGACAGGGAAGGGCAATTCACCCCTCCACTTT. Protein sequence: CASSFGTGKGNSPLHF.

The CDR3 sequence: CASSAESEDPLHF. The CDR3 DNA reads as TGCGCCAGCAGCGCCGAATCTGAGGATCCCCTCCACTTT. V and J are TRBV5-1 and TRBJ1-6, with no clear D. The CDR3 extends over 13 amino acids. Trimming removed 4 bases at V and 13 bases at J, with 15 bases between. CDR1 and CDR2 from the germline V gene are SGHRS and YFSETQ.

The J gene is TRBJ2-5, the V gene TRBV21-1; TRBD1, the table's D call, was not compared with the DNA. TRBV21-1 is recorded as a pseudogene. The CDR3 is 15 amino acids. Here the CDR3 DNA reads TGTGCCAGCAGCAAAGGCTGGCAGGGAGAAGAGACCCAGTACTTC. This gives the protein CASSKGWQGEETQYF.

This clonotype has more than one count but fewer than ten. This chain uses TRBV5-1 with TRBJ2-7; D gene ambiguous. Between the trimmed V and J ends, which lost 4 bases and 2 bases, there was a span of 13 bases. CDR1 SGHRS and CDR2 YFSETQ come from the germline V gene. This CDR3 comprises 14 residues. CDR3 coding DNA: TGCGCCAGCAGCATTGCCCAGAGTCCCTACGAGCAGTACTTC. Amino acids: CASSIAQSPYEQYF.

This clonotype was counted a few times. V gene TRBV5-1 combines with J gene TRBJ2-1, with D maybe TRBD1 (6 bases). The CDR3 runs to 16 residues. The ends were cut back, 5 bases at V and 0 bases at J, with 15 bases in the middle. Germline V gives CDR1 SGHRS, CDR2 YFSETQ. The CDR3 loop is CASRLQGVSSYNEQFF. The CDR3, as DNA: TGCGCCAGCAGGCTACAGGGCGTATCCTCCTACAATGAGCAGTTCTTC.

This clonotype was found a few times. This chain joins TRBV27 and TRBJ1-2; D not resolved. Germline V gives CDR1 MNHEY, CDR2 SMNVEV (reference sequence). CDR3 length equals 14 residues. Trimming cost V 7 bases and J 0 bases, with 12 bases left between them. The CDR3: CASKGLSTNYGYTF. The DNA of the CDR3 is TGTGCCAGCAAAGGACTTTCTACTAACTATGGCTACACCTTC.

The CDR3 DNA follows: TGTGCCAGCAGCTCACGGGAGGGGGTGTACAATGAGCAGTACTTC. Translated: CASSSREGVYNEQYF. The V call is TRBV11-1, the J call TRBJ2-7; 8 bases agree with TRBD2. Germline-derived CDR1 and CDR2 are SGHAT and FQDESV (reference sequence). The CDR3 sequence is 15 residues long. Trimming removed 4 bases from V and 7 bases from J; junction bases left unmatched: 12.

The chain couples TRBV29-1 to TRBJ2-7, with D uncertain. V was trimmed by 2 bases and J by 1 base, leaving 9 bases between them. Germline V lookup: CDR1 SQVTM, CDR2 ANQGSEA. The CDR3 contains 13 residues. The CDR3 region is CSVETTASYEQYF. The CDR3 nucleotides read TGCAGCGTTGAAACTACAGCATCCTACGAGCAGTACTTC.

The V call is TRBV10-1, the J call TRBJ2-3; TRBD2 is a possible D gene (6 bases). With 3 bases removed from V and 7 bases from J, the gap between germline ends came to 11 bases. The germline V gene has CDR1 WNHNN and CDR2 SYGVQD (reference sequence). CDR3 length equals 13 residues. This CDR3 reads CASSEFGGYTQYF. The CDR3 DNA follows: TGCGCCAGCAGTGAATTCGGGGGTTATACGCAGTATTTT.

This clonotype has a handful of counts. The chain recombines TRBV27 with TRBJ2-7; TRBD2 aligns across 10 bases. CDR3 length: 15 residues. From germline, CDR1 is MNHEY and CDR2 SMNVEV (reference sequence). The V gene end was trimmed by 0 bases and the J gene end by 6 bases; junction bases not matched to a gene: 5. The CDR3 region has the DNA TGTGCCAGCAGTTTATCGGCTAGCGGGAGATCCGAGCAGTACTTC. Translated, it gives CASSLSASGRSEQYF.

The chain links TRBV29-1 to TRBJ1-1; possibly TRBD1 for D (6 bases). CDR1 and CDR2 from the germline V gene are SQVTM and ANQGSEA. The V end was cut by 2 bases, the J end by 2 bases, with 9 bases between. The CDR3 totals 13 residues. The CDR3, as DNA: TGCAGCGTTGAAAGGACAGCCAACACTGAAGCTTTCTTT. Its translation is CSVERTANTEAFF.